This T cell receptor (beta chain) stems from a study of Graves' ophthalmopathy and Graves' hyperthyroidism. Many counts were recorded for this clonotype. Its antigen is still unknown. V dropped 4 bases and J dropped 3 bases, with 12 bases sitting between them. Germline V gene data show CDR1 as LNHDA and CDR2 as SQIVND (reference sequence). The CDR3 consists of 15 residues. Transcripts of RNA were the source for amplifying TCR beta CDR3 regions. The library came from an HTBI-primed first-round RT-PCR and a second-round multiplex PCR. Using its own MiXCR run on the multiplex PCR reads, TCRdb lists one record per CDR3 protein. This sample yields about 700,000 distinct CDR3 sequences, of which roughly two fifths are seen a single time; 2.5% to 3.5% belongs to the top ten. Findings and limits, study-wide: Separation of ophthalmopathy from stable hyperthyroidism was achieved by a 13-signature model, at approximately 90% sensitivity and around 81% specificity. Ophthalmopathy progression prediction by the model yielded a sensitivity of roughly 67% and a specificity of 72.22%.

Establishment of the diagnosis relied upon clinical symptoms, serum thyroxine, TRAb, thyroid ultrasound and orbital computed tomography. Someone took the PBMCs out of 10 ml of fresh peripheral blood. The TCR comes from an adult man with Graves' ophthalmopathy. The chain is built from TRBV19 and TRBJ1-4; maybe TRBD1 (5 bases). Sequences were obtained from peripheral blood. The CDR3 bases are TGTGCCAGTAGTAGGCCCGGGGCACCTAATGAAAAACTGTTTTTT. Protein sequence: CASSRPGAPNEKLFF.